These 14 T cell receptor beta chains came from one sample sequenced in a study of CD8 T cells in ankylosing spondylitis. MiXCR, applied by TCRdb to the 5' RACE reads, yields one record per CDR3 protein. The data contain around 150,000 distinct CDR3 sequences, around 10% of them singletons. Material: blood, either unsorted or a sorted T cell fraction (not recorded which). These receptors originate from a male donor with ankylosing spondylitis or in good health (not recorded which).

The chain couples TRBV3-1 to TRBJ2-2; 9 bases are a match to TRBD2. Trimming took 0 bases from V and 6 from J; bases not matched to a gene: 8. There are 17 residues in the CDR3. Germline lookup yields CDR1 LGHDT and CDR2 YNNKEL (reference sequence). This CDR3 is CASSQDTGLAVAGELFF. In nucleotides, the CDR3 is TGTGCCAGCAGCCAAGACACGGGACTAGCAGTGGCCGGGGAGCTGTTTTTT.

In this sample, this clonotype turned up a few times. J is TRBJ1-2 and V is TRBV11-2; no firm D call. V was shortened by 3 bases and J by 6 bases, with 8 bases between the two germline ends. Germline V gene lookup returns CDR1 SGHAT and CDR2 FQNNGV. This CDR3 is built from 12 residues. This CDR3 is CASSFVADGYTF. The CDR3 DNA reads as TGTGCCAGCAGCTTTGTGGCGGATGGCTACACCTTC.

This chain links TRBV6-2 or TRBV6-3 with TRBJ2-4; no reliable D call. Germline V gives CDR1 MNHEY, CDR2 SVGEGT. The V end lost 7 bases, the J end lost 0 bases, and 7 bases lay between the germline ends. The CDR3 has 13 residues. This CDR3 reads CASTDPAKNIQYF. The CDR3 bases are TGTGCCAGCACCGACCCAGCCAAAAACATTCAGTACTTC.

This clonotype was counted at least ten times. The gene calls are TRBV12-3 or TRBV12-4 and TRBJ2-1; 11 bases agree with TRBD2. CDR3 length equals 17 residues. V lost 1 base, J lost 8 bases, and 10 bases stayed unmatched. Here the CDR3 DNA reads TGTGCCAGCAGTTTAGGGGTAGCGGGGGGGCCTTGGGATGAGCAGTTCTTC. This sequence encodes CASSLGVAGGPWDEQFF.

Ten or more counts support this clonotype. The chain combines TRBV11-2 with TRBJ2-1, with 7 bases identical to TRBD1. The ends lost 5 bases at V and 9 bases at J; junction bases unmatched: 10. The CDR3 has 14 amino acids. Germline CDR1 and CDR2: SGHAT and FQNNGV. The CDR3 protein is CASSPRQGIPEQFF. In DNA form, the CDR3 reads TGTGCCAGCAGCCCCCGACAGGGTATTCCTGAGCAGTTCTTC.

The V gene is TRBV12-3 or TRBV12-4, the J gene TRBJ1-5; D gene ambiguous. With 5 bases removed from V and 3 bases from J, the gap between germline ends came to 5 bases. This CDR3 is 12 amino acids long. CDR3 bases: TGTGCCAGCAGTCCAGTCAATCAGCCCCAGCATTTT. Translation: CASSPVNQPQHF.

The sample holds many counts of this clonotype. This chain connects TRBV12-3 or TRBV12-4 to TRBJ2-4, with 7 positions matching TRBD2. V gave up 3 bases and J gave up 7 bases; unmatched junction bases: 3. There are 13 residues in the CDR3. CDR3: CASSLLTSNIQYF. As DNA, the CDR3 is TGTGCCAGCAGTTTGCTGACTAGCAACATTCAGTACTTC.

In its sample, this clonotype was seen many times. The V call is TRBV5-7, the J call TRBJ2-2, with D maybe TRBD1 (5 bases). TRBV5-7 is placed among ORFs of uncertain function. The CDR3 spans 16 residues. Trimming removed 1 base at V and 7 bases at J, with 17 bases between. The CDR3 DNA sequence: TGTGCCAGCAGCTTGAATCGGACACCAAAGAGCGGGGAGCTGTTTTTT. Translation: CASSLNRTPKSGELFF.

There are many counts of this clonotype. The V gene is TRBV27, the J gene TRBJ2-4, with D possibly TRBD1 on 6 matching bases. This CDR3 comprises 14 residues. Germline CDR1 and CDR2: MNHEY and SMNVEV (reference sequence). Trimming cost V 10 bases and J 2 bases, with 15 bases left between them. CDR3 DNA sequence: TGTGCCAAAGAGGGGGAAGAGACCAAAAACATTCAGTACTTC. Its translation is CAKEGEETKNIQYF.

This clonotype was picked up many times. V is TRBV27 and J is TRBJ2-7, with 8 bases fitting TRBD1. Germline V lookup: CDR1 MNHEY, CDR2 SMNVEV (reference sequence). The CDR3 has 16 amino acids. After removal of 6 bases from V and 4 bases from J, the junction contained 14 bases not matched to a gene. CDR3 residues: CASRYRTGYNVYEQYF. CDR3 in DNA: TGTGCCAGCAGGTACCGGACAGGGTATAATGTATACGAGCAGTACTTC.

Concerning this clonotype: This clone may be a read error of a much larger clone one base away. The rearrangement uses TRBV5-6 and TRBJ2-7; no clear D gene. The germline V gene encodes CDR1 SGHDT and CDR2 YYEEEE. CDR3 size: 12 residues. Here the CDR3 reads CANSFEAYEQYF. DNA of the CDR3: TGTGCCAACAGCTTCGAGGCCTACGAGCAGTACTTC.

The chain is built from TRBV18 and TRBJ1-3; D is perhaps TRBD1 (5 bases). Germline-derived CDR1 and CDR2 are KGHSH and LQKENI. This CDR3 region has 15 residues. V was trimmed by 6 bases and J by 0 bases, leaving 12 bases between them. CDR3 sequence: CASSPGRISGNTIYF. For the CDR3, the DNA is TGTGCCAGCTCTCCGGGACGGATCTCTGGAAACACCATATATTTT.

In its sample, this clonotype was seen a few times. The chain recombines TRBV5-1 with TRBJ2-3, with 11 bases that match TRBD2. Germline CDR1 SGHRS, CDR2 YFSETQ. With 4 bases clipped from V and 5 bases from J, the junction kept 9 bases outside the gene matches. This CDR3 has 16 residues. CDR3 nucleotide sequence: TGCGCCAGCAGCGCTTTAGCGGGGGGGCAGGGAGATACGCAGTATTTT. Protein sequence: CASSALAGGQGDTQYF.

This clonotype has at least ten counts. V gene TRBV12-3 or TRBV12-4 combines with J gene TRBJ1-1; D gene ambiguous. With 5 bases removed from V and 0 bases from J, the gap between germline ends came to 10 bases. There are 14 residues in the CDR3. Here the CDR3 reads CASSPNQMNTEAFF. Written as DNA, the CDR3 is TGTGCCAGCAGTCCAAATCAGATGAACACTGAAGCTTTCTTT.